This is a list of T cell receptor beta chains from one sample in a study of blood T cell repertoires in COVID-19. Data came from immunoSEQ multiplex PCR; TCRdb stores just in-frame clones and leaves some out. This table holds 300,000 to 450,000 clones, roughly 91% found once. Sequencing used PBMCs or T cells enriched from blood (not recorded which). The origin of the receptors is a woman younger than 30 who had recovered from COVID-19. Both conserved end residues are part of each CDR3. The D gene is left open where the match is weak. Only part of the rows carry a size: once, few, many, or a class if the clone is expanded.

clone size	V gene	D gene	J gene	CDR3 protein	CDR3 DNA
once	TRBV14	.	TRBJ1-4	CASSQGGASATNEKLFF	TGTGCCAGCAGCCAAGGCGGCGCTTCTGCAACTAATGAAAAACTGTTTTTT
once	TRBV9	TRBD2	TRBJ2-7	CASSASGGAFEQYF	TGTGCCAGCAGCGCTAGCGGGGGGGCCTTCGAGCAGTACTTC
.	TRBV27	TRBD2	TRBJ2-3	CASSSTSGGTTDTQYF	TGTGCCAGCAGTTCTACTAGCGGGGGAACCACAGATACGCAGTATTTT
.	TRBV14	TRBD2	TRBJ2-2	CASSRLSGGAGTGELFF	TGTGCCAGCAGCCGTTTAAGCGGGGGGGCCGGCACCGGGGAGCTGTTTTTT
few	TRBV27	.	TRBJ2-2	CASSWWFSANTGELFF	TGTGCCAGCAGTTGGTGGTTCAGCGCGAACACCGGGGAGCTGTTTTTT
.	TRBV9	.	TRBJ2-5	CASSVAGKQQETQYF	TGTGCCAGCAGCGTAGCGGGGAAACAACAAGAGACCCAGTACTTC
.	TRBV7-6	TRBD1	TRBJ1-4	CASSPTILTGVKEKLFF	TGTGCCAGCAGCCCCACCATCCTGACAGGGGTAAAAGAAAAACTGTTTTTT
.	TRBV2	.	TRBJ2-3	CASQTTPTSTDTQYF	TGTGCCAGCCAGACAACTCCGACCAGCACAGATACGCAGTATTTT
.	TRBV6-5	.	TRBJ2-4	CASSYGGAKNIQYF	TGTGCCAGCAGTTATGGGGGGGCCAAAAACATTCAGTACTTC
.	TRBV20-1	.	TRBJ2-3	CSASSFAADTQYF	TGCAGTGCTAGTTCATTTGCGGCAGATACGCAGTATTTT
.	TRBV12-3/TRBV12-4	.	TRBJ1-1	CASSQQVNTEAFF	TGTGCCAGCAGTCAACAGGTGAACACTGAAGCTTTCTTT
.	TRBV27	TRBD1	TRBJ1-1	CASSQLLDRGPMDKTEAFF	TGTGCCAGCAGTCAACTCCTTGACAGGGGGCCGATGGATAAGACTGAAGCTTTCTTT
.	TRBV30	.	TRBJ2-7	CAWTHRRTGDEQYF	TGTGCCTGGACCCACAGACGGACTGGCGACGAGCAGTACTTC
.	TRBV28	TRBD1	TRBJ1-2	CASSPGQGEGYTF	TGTGCCAGCAGTCCCGGACAGGGGGAAGGCTACACCTTC
few	TRBV9	.	TRBJ1-2	CASSVGGEGRTF	TGTGCCAGCAGCGTAGGCGGTGAAGGGAGGACCTTC
.	TRBV7-6	TRBD1	TRBJ1-5	CASSPDRDNQPQHF	TGTGCCAGCAGCCCCGACAGGGACAATCAGCCCCAGCATTTT
.	TRBV19	TRBD1	TRBJ1-2	CASSGWDRGLTF	TGTGCCAGTAGTGGTTGGGACAGGGGGCTCACCTTC
.	TRBV5-1	TRBD1	TRBJ1-3	CASSLVGDRYGNTIYF	TGCGCCAGCAGCTTGGTTGGGGACAGGTACGGAAACACCATATATTTT
.	TRBV30	.	TRBJ2-2	CAWRTLGGTGELFF	TGTGCCTGGAGAACTCTCGGGGGCACCGGGGAGCTGTTTTTT
.	TRBV27	.	TRBJ2-2	CASRQPRVNTGELFF	TGTGCCAGCAGACAACCCAGGGTTAACACCGGGGAGCTGTTTTTT
.	TRBV3-1/TRBV3-2	.	TRBJ1-6	CASSQGPGREIYNSPLHF	TGTGCCAGCAGCCAAGGGCCAGGGCGGGAGATCTATAATTCACCCCTCCACTTT
.	TRBV5-8	TRBD2	TRBJ2-1	CASSLELAGGNEQFF	TGTGCCAGCAGCTTGGAACTAGCGGGGGGGAATGAGCAGTTCTTC
.	TRBV7-2	TRBD1	TRBJ1-2	CASSQAPRGQSGYTF	TGTGCCAGCAGCCAAGCCCCGCGGGGACAGTCGGGCTACACCTTC
.	TRBV19	.	TRBJ2-3	CASSSPDSVSTDTQYF	TGTGCCAGTAGTAGCCCGGACAGCGTTAGCACAGATACGCAGTATTTT
few	TRBV15	TRBD1	TRBJ2-5	CATDDRVGETQYF	TGTGCCACCGACGACAGGGTAGGGGAGACCCAGTACTTC
.	TRBV9	TRBD1	TRBJ1-1	CASSVRGTVNTEAFF	TGTGCCAGCAGCGTAAGAGGGACAGTGAACACTGAAGCTTTCTTT
.	TRBV19	TRBD1	TRBJ2-7	CASSPSGTGAEQYF	TGTGCCAGTAGTCCCTCCGGGACAGGGGCCGAGCAGTACTTC
.	TRBV29-1	.	TRBJ2-1	CSVESEQGNEQFF	TGCAGCGTTGAATCGGAACAGGGCAATGAGCAGTTCTTC
once	TRBV2	TRBD1	TRBJ1-4	CASSYPGQGTTNEKLFF	TGTGCCAGCAGTTATCCCGGACAGGGTACAACTAATGAAAAACTGTTTTTT
.	TRBV12-3/TRBV12-4	.	TRBJ1-2	CASSADEGGYTF	TGTGCCAGCAGCGCCGACGAGGGTGGCTACACCTTC
.	TRBV29-1	TRBD1	TRBJ1-2	CSTETGNGYTF	TGCAGCACGGAGACAGGGAATGGCTACACCTTC
few	TRBV7-9	TRBD1	TRBJ2-7	CASSLFGTGAYEQYF	TGTGCCAGCAGCTTGTTTGGGACAGGGGCCTACGAGCAGTACTTC
.	TRBV5-1	TRBD1	TRBJ1-2	CASSLVDRTGGYGYTF	TGCGCCAGCAGCTTGGTGGATCGGACAGGCGGCTATGGCTACACCTTC
.	TRBV6-5	.	TRBJ2-2	CASSPFTGELFF	TGTGCCAGCAGTCCTTTCACCGGGGAGCTGTTTTTT
once	TRBV15	.	TRBJ2-1	CATSSGRGSYNEQFF	TGTGCCACCAGCTCCGGTCGGGGTTCCTACAATGAGCAGTTCTTC
.	TRBV11-2	.	TRBJ2-3	CASSPRQVLHADTQYF	TGTGCCAGCAGCCCTAGACAGGTGTTGCACGCAGATACGCAGTATTTT
.	TRBV5-1	.	TRBJ1-4	CASSLVEATNEKLFF	TGCGCCAGCAGCTTGGTCGAGGCAACTAATGAAAAACTGTTTTTT
.	TRBV7-9	TRBD2	TRBJ2-7	CASSPPKASGGARDEQYF	TGTGCCAGCAGCCCCCCCAAGGCTAGCGGGGGGGCAAGGGACGAGCAGTACTTC
.	TRBV5-1	TRBD1	TRBJ1-2	CASSGGQGADGYTF	TGCGCCAGCAGCGGCGGACAGGGGGCAGATGGCTACACCTTC
.	TRBV4-1	.	TRBJ2-7	CASSPADRDLGEQYF	TGCGCCAGCAGCCCTGCCGACAGGGACTTGGGTGAGCAGTACTTC
.	TRBV18	.	TRBJ2-2	CASSPRKAETGELFF	TGTGCCAGCTCACCCCGGAAGGCGGAAACGGGGGAGCTGTTTTTT
.	TRBV3-1/TRBV3-2	.	TRBJ1-2	CASSQDLTGPANYGYTF	TGTGCCAGCAGCCAAGATCTGACAGGACCAGCTAACTATGGCTACACCTTC
.	TRBV6-5	TRBD2	TRBJ2-1	CASWTAGGPDEQFF	TGTGCCAGCTGGACAGCGGGGGGGCCGGATGAGCAGTTCTTC